A selection of T cell receptor beta chains follows, all from one sample in a study of T cells in Graves' hyperthyroidism and ophthalmopathy. Via MiXCR, TCRdb re-called the multiplex PCR reads, giving one row per CDR3 protein. The sample has approximately 370,000 distinct CDR3 sequences, roughly 17% seen once; the top ten hold around a third. The sample comprised blood. These receptors were taken from a woman aged 25 to 39 with Graves' hyperthyroidism that later progressed to Graves' ophthalmopathy. Both conserved end residues are part of each CDR3. A D gene is named only where the DNA matches it firmly. Rows give clone size only sometimes, using once, few, many, or a class for an expanded clone.

j_call clone_size v_call d_call cdr3_nt cdr3_aa
TRBJ1-1 - TRBV28 - TGTGCCAGCAGGGCAACAGGGATGAACACTGAAGCTTTCTTT CASRATGMNTEAFF
TRBJ2-5 - TRBV24-1 TRBD2 TGTGCCACCATTTTTATAGGCTTAGTATTTTTAGCGGGCCCCCAGACCCAGTACTTC CATIFIGLVFLAGPQTQYF
TRBJ1-2 many TRBV5-1 - TGCGCCAGCAAAAAAGGAATTGGGACGAGCTATGGCTACACCTTC CASKKGIGTSYGYTF
TRBJ2-7 many TRBV11-2 TRBD2 TGTGCCAGCAGCTCCCCCGGGACTACAAACCCCTACGAGCAGTACTTC CASSSPGTTNPYEQYF
TRBJ1-4 - TRBV18 - TGTGCCAGCTCCTCATCTCGGACTAATGAAAAACTGTTTTTT CASSSSRTNEKLFF
TRBJ1-1 many TRBV7-9 - TGTGCCAGCAGCCTCGTAGGGATGAGGGACACTGAAGCTTTCTTT CASSLVGMRDTEAFF
TRBJ1-4 - TRBV28 - TGTGCCAGCAGTTTATCGGGGGCAGGGAGTGAAAAACTGTTTTTT CASSLSGAGSEKLFF
TRBJ2-3 many TRBV11-2 TRBD1 TGTGCCAGCAGCTTAGTTCCAGGGGGCTACACAGATACGCAGTATTTT CASSLVPGGYTDTQYF
TRBJ2-2 many TRBV7-8 - TGTGCCAGCAGCTCCCGGACATCCACCGGGGAGCTGTTTTTT CASSSRTSTGELFF
TRBJ1-5 few TRBV20-1 - TGCAGTGCTAGAGATTACTTGAGAGGGCCGGACAATCAGCCCCAGCATTTT CSARDYLRGPDNQPQHF
TRBJ2-5 many TRBV10-3 - TGTGCCATCACCCCCGAGGGGCGGAGGGAGACCCAGTACTTC CAITPEGRRETQYF
TRBJ1-5 - TRBV4-1 - TGCGCCAGCAGCCGGGGGGCTGTTAGCAATCAGCCCCAGCATTTT CASSRGAVSNQPQHF
TRBJ2-7 - TRBV5-6 - TGTGCCAGCAGCCCTAGTTTGGGACGTTTTTACGAGCAGTACTTC CASSPSLGRFYEQYF
TRBJ2-7 many TRBV6-1 - TGTGCCAGCGGGAGAGGGGACGAGCAGTACTTC CASGRGDEQYF
TRBJ1-3 few TRBV10-1 - TGCGCCAGCTCGAGAATTGCAGGCCACTCTGGAAACACCATATATTTT CASSRIAGHSGNTIYF
TRBJ1-1 many TRBV20-1 - TGCAGTGCTAGAGGTGCCCCTGGGACTGAAGCTTTCTTT CSARGAPGTEAFF